This T cell receptor beta chain was profiled in a study of blood T cell repertoires in COVID-19. Study summary: T cells, B-cell-depleted T cells, or PBMCs provided the cDNA or gDNA that served as material.

Regarding this clone: This sample includes further DNA sequences coding for the same CDR3.

Sequencing was performed with immunoSEQ multiplex PCR; in TCRdb, only in-frame clones are kept and a portion is missing. The sample includes some 90,000 clones, roughly 86% of them seen just once. The germline CDR1 and CDR2 sequences are LNHDA and SQIVND (reference sequence). This CDR3 is 13 amino acids long. Trimming took 6 bases from V and 1 from J; bases not matched to a gene: 1. This receptor was obtained from a human donor in a cohort sampled during active COVID-19. This chain uses TRBV19 with TRBJ2-3; the match to TRBD2 covers 7 bases. Sequenced sample: peripheral blood. CDR3 residues: CASRREGTDTQYF. In nucleotides, the CDR3 is TGTGCCAGTAGACGGGAGGGCACAGATACGCAGTATTTT.